This T cell receptor (beta chain) was sequenced in a study of blood T cell repertoires in COVID-19. Study details: Samples taken during acute and convalescent COVID-19 were collected in the United States, Italy and Spain. PBMCs, B-cell-depleted T cells, or T cells were the source of the cDNA or gDNA that made up the material.

Original methodology: Nucleated cell number was recorded as an estimate derived from reference gene primer amplification. The data were produced by immunoSEQ multiplex PCR, yet TCRdb's version contains in-frame clones alone and is incomplete. The DNA was the basis for D and trimming; V, J and clone size are from that table. This sample has approximately 50,000 clones, with more than 85% found just once. Per the germline V gene, CDR1 is SNHLY and CDR2 is FYNNEI. The CDR3 has 14 amino acids. Trimming removed 6 bases from V and 3 bases from J; junction bases left unmatched: 5. This chain connects TRBV2 to TRBJ2-7; 10 nucleotides align to TRBD2. The sample consisted of peripheral blood. This clonotype was sampled from a middle-aged man with active COVID-19. CDR3 in amino acids: CASSSSGSIYEQYF. The CDR3 nucleotides are TGTGCCAGCAGCTCTAGCGGGAGTATCTACGAGCAGTACTTC.